This TCR beta chain is from a study of cytomegalovirus exposure and HLA in healthy donors. Whole-study findings and limits: A few chains tied to CMV proved CMV antigen-specific in vitro. There were around 160 TCR beta chains listed as cytomegalovirus-associated.

Trimming left V 6 bases short and J 1 base short, with 13 bases between. This CDR3 is built from 14 residues. Looked up from germline, CDR1 is SGHNT and CDR2 is YYREEE (reference sequence). On this clone itself: What it binds is unknown.

It was with 60 Vbeta and 13 Jbeta primers that the PCR ran. Data came from immunoSEQ multiplex PCR; TCRdb stores just in-frame clones and leaves some out. The profile shows approximately 150,000 clones, approximately 72% of them singletons. Sequenced input: PBMCs. This TCR came from a human donor in good health. The chain links TRBV5-4 to TRBJ1-1, with TRBD1 as a possible D gene (6 bases). The CDR3 loop reads CASNGGGANTEAFF. The CDR3 DNA reads as TGTGCCAGCAACGGGGGGGGCGCGAACACTGAAGCTTTCTTT.